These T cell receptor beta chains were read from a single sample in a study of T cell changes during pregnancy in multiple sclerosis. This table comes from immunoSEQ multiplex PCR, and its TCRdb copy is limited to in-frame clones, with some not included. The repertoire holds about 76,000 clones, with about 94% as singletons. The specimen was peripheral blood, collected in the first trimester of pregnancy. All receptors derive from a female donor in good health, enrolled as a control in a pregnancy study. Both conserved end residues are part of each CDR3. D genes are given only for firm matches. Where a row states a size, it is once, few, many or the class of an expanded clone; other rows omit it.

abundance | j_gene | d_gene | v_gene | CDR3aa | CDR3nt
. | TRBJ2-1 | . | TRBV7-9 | CASSSGKKNYNEQFF | TGTGCCAGCAGCTCGGGGAAGAAGAACTACAATGAGCAGTTCTTC
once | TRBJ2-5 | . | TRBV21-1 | CASSKGLQETQYF | TGTGCCAGCAGCAAAGGGCTCCAAGAGACCCAGTACTTC
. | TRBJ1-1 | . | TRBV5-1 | CASRSVSGRSSSEAFF | TGCGCCAGTCGGTCGGTATCCGGTCGGAGTTCGTCTGAAGCTTTCTTT
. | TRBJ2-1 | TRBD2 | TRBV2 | CASRLAGVYNEQFF | TGTGCCAGCAGACTAGCGGGGGTCTACAATGAGCAGTTCTTC
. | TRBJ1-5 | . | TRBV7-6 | CASSLSHNQPQHF | TGTGCCAGCAGCTTGAGCCATAATCAGCCCCAGCATTTT
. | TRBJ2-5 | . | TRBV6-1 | CASSDTSFSQETQYF | TGTGCCAGCAGTGATACTAGTTTTTCCCAAGAGACCCAGTACTTC
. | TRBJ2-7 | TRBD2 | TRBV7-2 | CASSPSSGRSGEQYF | TGTGCCAGCAGCCCATCTAGCGGGAGGTCGGGGGAGCAGTACTTC
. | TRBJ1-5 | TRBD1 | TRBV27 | CASNPGTGSGQPQHF | TGTGCCAGCAATCCCGGGACAGGGAGTGGACAGCCCCAGCATTTT
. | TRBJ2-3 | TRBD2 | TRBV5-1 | CATGGGGTTDTQYF | TGCGCCACCGGGGGGGGAGGGACGACAGATACGCAGTATTTT
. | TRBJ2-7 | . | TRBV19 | CASSSPGEAAYEQYF | TGTGCCAGTAGTAGCCCCGGGGAGGCCGCCTACGAGCAGTACTTC
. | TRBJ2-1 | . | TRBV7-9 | CASSSGQSNEQFF | TGTGCCAGCAGCTCCGGACAGAGCAATGAGCAGTTCTTC
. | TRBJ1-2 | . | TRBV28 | CASSFFRPGRRVGGYTF | TGTGCCAGCAGTTTCTTCCGTCCTGGGAGACGGGTAGGCGGCTACACCTTC
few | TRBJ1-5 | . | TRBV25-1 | CASSVHESNQPQHF | TGTGCCAGCAGTGTACACGAAAGCAATCAGCCCCAGCATTTT
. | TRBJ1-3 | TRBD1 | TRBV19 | CARDRGSLLGNTIYF | TGTGCCAGGGACAGGGGGTCTTTGCTTGGAAACACCATATATTTT
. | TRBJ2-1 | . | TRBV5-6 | CASSLVARAYNEQFF | TGTGCCAGCAGCTTGGTAGCGCGGGCCTACAATGAGCAGTTCTTC
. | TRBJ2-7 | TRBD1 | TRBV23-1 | CASSPKTGGSYEQYF | TGCGCCAGCAGTCCGAAGACAGGGGGTTCCTACGAGCAGTACTTC
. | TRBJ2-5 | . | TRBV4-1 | CASSQVWVRVSSGTQYF | TGCGCCAGCAGCCAAGTTTGGGTCAGGGTCTCTTCCGGGACCCAGTACTTC
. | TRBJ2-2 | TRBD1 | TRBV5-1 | CASSYTGTGFTGELFF | TGCGCCAGCAGCTATACCGGGACAGGCTTCACCGGGGAGCTGTTTTTT
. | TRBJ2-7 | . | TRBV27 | CASSLSSDYEQYF | TGTGCCAGCAGTTTATCGAGTGACTACGAGCAGTACTTC
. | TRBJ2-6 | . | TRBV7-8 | CASNPDSIPSGANVLTF | TGTGCCAGCAACCCGGACTCTATTCCCTCTGGGGCCAACGTCCTGACTTTC
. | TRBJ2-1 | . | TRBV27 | CASSTGGEDNEQFF | TGTGCCAGCAGTACAGGGGGGGAGGACAATGAGCAGTTCTTC
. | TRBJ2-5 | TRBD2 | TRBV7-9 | CASSSGTSEEETQYF | TGTGCCAGCAGCTCCGGGACTAGCGAAGAAGAGACCCAGTACTTC
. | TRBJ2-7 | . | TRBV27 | CASSSPAAGLVEQYF | TGTGCCAGCAGTTCCCCCGCGGCAGGGCTGGTCGAGCAGTACTTC
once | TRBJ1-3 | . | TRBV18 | CASSPPQGLAGNTIYF | TGTGCCAGCTCACCACCGCAGGGTTTGGCTGGAAACACCATATATTTT
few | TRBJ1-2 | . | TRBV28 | CASSPLNYGYTF | TGTGCCAGCAGTCCTCTAAACTATGGCTACACCTTC
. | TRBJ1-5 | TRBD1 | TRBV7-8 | CASSLARRQGTVSNQPQHF | TGTGCCAGCAGCTTAGCGCGCCGGCAGGGGACAGTAAGCAATCAGCCCCAGCATTTT
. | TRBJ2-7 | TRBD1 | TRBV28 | CASIPRPAGGAEQYF | TGTGCCAGCATCCCGCGCCCCGCAGGGGGCGCCGAGCAGTACTTC
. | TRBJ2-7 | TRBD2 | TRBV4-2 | CASSQDAGAYEQYF | TGTGCCAGCAGCCAAGATGCGGGAGCCTACGAGCAGTACTTC
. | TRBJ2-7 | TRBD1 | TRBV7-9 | CASSFTGGYEQYF | TGTGCCAGCAGCTTCACAGGGGGCTACGAGCAGTACTTC
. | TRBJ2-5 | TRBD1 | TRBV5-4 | CASRQGQGSKETQYF | TGTGCCAGCAGGCAAGGACAGGGATCGAAAGAGACCCAGTACTTC
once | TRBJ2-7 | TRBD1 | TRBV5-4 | CASSTKQGWAYEQYF | TGTGCCAGCAGCACGAAACAGGGGTGGGCCTACGAGCAGTACTTC
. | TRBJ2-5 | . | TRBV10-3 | CAISDGKQETQYF | TGTGCCATCAGTGACGGGAAGCAAGAGACCCAGTACTTC
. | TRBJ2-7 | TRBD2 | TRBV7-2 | CASSLPTSGSDEQYF | TGTGCCAGCAGCCTACCAACTAGCGGGAGTGACGAGCAGTACTTC
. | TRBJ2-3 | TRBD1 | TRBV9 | CASSVLRTGADTQYF | TGTGCCAGCAGCGTATTACGGACAGGAGCAGATACGCAGTATTTT
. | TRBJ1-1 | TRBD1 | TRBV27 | CASSLDRIMNTEAFF | TGTGCCAGCAGTTTGGACAGGATAATGAACACTGAAGCTTTCTTT
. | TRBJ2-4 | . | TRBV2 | CASSEGRMGNIQYF | TGTGCCAGCAGTGAAGGGAGAATGGGAAACATTCAGTACTTC
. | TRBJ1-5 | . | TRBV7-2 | CASSLWPDQPQHF | TGTGCCAGCAGCTTATGGCCAGATCAGCCCCAGCATTTT
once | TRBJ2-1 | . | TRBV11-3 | CASSLSGLNNEQFF | TGTGCCAGCAGCTTAAGCGGGCTTAACAATGAGCAGTTCTTC
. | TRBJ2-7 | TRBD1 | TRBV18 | CASSSLPGQGAEQYF | TGTGCCAGCTCATCCCTTCCGGGACAGGGGGCCGAGCAGTACTTC
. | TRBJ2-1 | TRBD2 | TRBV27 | CASSTGLAGYNEQFF | TGTGCCAGCAGTACCGGACTAGCGGGGTACAATGAGCAGTTCTTC
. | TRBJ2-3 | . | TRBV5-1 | CASSLLGAGDTQYF | TGCGCCAGCAGCTTGCTGGGAGCTGGAGATACGCAGTATTTT
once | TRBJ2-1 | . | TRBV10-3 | CAISESFVGAEQFF | TGTGCCATCAGTGAGTCGTTCGTAGGGGCTGAGCAGTTCTTC
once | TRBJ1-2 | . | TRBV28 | CASSATGQLYGYTF | TGTGCCAGCAGTGCGACAGGACAGCTGTATGGCTACACCTTC
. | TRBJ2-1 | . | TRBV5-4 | CASTPIPGEQEQFF | TGTGCCAGCACCCCGATACCCGGGGAACAGGAGCAGTTCTTC
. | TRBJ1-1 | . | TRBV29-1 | CSVETGVTEAFF | TGCAGCGTTGAAACGGGGGTAACTGAAGCTTTCTTT
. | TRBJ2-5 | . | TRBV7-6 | CASSLGSLRGEETQYF | TGTGCCAGCAGCTTAGGGAGTCTTAGGGGCGAAGAGACCCAGTACTTC
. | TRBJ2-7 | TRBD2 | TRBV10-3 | CAITSGLGSYEQYF | TGTGCCATCACTTCGGGACTAGGATCTTACGAGCAGTACTTC
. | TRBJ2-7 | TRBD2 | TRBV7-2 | CASSLASSGLYEQYF | TGTGCCAGCAGCTTAGCCTCTAGCGGCCTTTACGAGCAGTACTTC
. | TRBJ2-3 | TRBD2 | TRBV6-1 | CASSAGLAGGLGRDTQYF | TGTGCCAGCAGTGCCGGACTAGCGGGAGGCCTGGGAAGAGATACGCAGTATTTT